The clone carrying this T cell receptor beta chain was seen a single time. Data came from immunoSEQ multiplex PCR; TCRdb stores just in-frame clones and leaves some out. The sample carries some 13,000 clones, 80% to 90% recorded once. The data stem from a study of blood T cell repertoires in COVID-19. On the study more broadly: Italy, Spain and the United States were the sources of the convalescent and acute COVID-19 samples. The cDNA or gDNA used as material had been derived from T cells, B-cell-depleted T cells, or PBMCs.

The trim removed 4 bases at V and 0 bases at J, leaving 5 bases unmatched. Germline values: CDR1 KGHSH, CDR2 LQKENI. The CDR3 is made up of 15 amino acids. The rearrangement uses TRBV18 and TRBJ2-7, with 8 bases aligning to TRBD2. The sequence derives from an older man with acute or convalescent COVID-19. Sequencing was performed on peripheral blood. In nucleotides, the CDR3 is TGTGCCAGCTCACTTCGCGGGAGGAGCTCCTACGAGCAGTACTTC. It is translated as CASSLRGRSSYEQYF.